This TCR beta chain was captured by sequencing in a study of T cell responses to AZD1222 COVID-19 vaccine. Background on the study: Second-dose groups at about 4 or about 12 weeks were pooled.

Per germline, CDR1 LGHNA and CDR2 YNFKEQ. V was clipped by 4 bases and J by 3 bases, with 9 bases between them. This CDR3 is 13 amino acids long. TCRdb's copy holds only in-frame clones and misses some; the assay was immunoSEQ multiplex PCR. The data contain around 100,000 clones, roughly nine tenths of them singletons. Study-level points and caveats: Reportedly, close to half of spike-specific TCRs are directed against unmutated variant regions. Baseline serostatus was positive in only 5 to 7 AZD1222 recipients.

Remarks on this clone: What it binds is not known.

The sequenced sample was peripheral blood, obtained on day 0 of AZD1222 vaccination. The V gene is TRBV4-2, the J gene TRBJ1-2, with a tentative D call TRBD1 (6 bases). This sequence originates from an adult in good health. The CDR3, as DNA: TGTGCCAGCAGCCCTCAGGGGTACTATGGCTACACCTTC. Its protein product is CASSPQGYYGYTF.